Following are 14 T cell receptor beta chains from one sample sequenced in a study of beta chain features in type 1 diabetes. Findings and limits, study-wide: TCRB CDR3s were moderately but significantly shorter in Type 1 diabetes patients in all four CD4+ subsets.

Their cognate antigens are unknown. The whole isolated RNA underwent reverse transcription, so sequencing captured expressed TCRB transcripts. Some clones are missing from TCRdb's copy, which holds only in-frame ones; the method was immunoSEQ multiplex PCR. This table holds nearly 350,000 clones, around 9.7% found once. Sequencing used central memory CD4+ T cells from blood. These receptors came from a man younger than 40 with type 1 diabetes.

The CDR3 loop reads CASSLSPVNTGELFF. DNA for the CDR3: TGCGCCAGCAGCTTGAGTCCGGTGAACACCGGGGAGCTGTTTTTT. The chain has TRBV5-1 and TRBJ2-2; D ambiguous. This CDR3 spans 15 amino acids. Germline-derived CDR1 and CDR2 are SGHRS and YFSETQ. V lost 1 base and J 1 base, leaving 8 bases between the germline ends.

This clone was seen only a few times. The chain uses TRBV29-1 and TRBJ2-5; 12 bases match TRBD2. Germline trimming cut 3 bases from V and 2 bases from J; bases unmatched to any gene: 13. This CDR3 has 18 amino acids. Germline CDR1 and CDR2: SQVTM and ANQGSEA. The CDR3 loop is CSVDSWASGGAGQETQYF. In nucleotides, the CDR3 is TGCAGCGTTGATTCTTGGGCTAGCGGGGGGGCCGGGCAAGAGACCCAGTACTTC.

This clone was observed a few times. Other DNA sequences in the sample encode the same CDR3. The gene calls are TRBV7-2 and TRBJ2-7, with D perhaps matching TRBD1 (6 bases). The CDR3 has 14 residues. Between the trimmed V and J ends, which lost 3 bases and 1 base, there was a span of 10 bases. Germline V gene data show CDR1 as SGHTA and CDR2 as FQGNSA. The CDR3 here is CASSFQGSSYEQYF. The CDR3 bases are TGTGCCAGCAGCTTCCAGGGGTCATCCTACGAGCAGTACTTC.

The CDR3 DNA reads as TGTGCCTGGAGTCAGGCCAACCTCCAAGAGACCCAGTACTTC. This translates into CAWSQANLQETQYF. The gene calls are TRBV30 and TRBJ2-5; the D is unclear. The V end lost 2 bases, the J end lost 1 base, and 11 bases lay between the germline ends. The CDR3 has 14 amino acids. Germline CDR1 reads GTSNPN; CDR2 reads SVGIG (reference sequence).

This clone was seen only a few times. The gene calls are TRBV2 and TRBJ1-2, with unresolved D. V dropped 1 base and J dropped 7 bases, with 10 bases sitting between them. Germline CDR1 and CDR2: SNHLY and FYNNEI. CDR3 length: 13 residues. The CDR3 DNA reads TGTGCCAGCAGTGAAGGTCCTATAGGTGGCTACACCTTC. Translating gives CASSEGPIGGYTF.

The table lists this clone with a few counts. The V gene is TRBV7-2, the J gene TRBJ1-5; 8 bases are a match to TRBD1. CDR1 is SGHTA and CDR2 is FQGNSA in the germline V gene. The V segment lost 5 bases and the J segment 6 bases; nucleotides outside the gene matches: 9. CDR3 length equals 15 residues. As DNA, the CDR3 is TGTGCCAGCAGCCCGGACAGGGTGATGGGTCAGCCCCAGCATTTT. As protein: CASSPDRVMGQPQHF.

The V gene is TRBV2, the J gene TRBJ1-1; TRBD1 might be the D (5 bases). Per the germline V gene, CDR1 is SNHLY and CDR2 is FYNNEI. The V end lost 6 bases, the J end lost 1 base, and 12 bases lay between the germline ends. The CDR3 consists of 14 residues. In nucleotides, the CDR3 is TGTGCCAGCAGACCGGGACGGAGGAACACTGAAGCTTTCTTT. This sequence encodes CASRPGRRNTEAFF. Combining the CDR3 with reference TRBV2 and TRBJ1-1 gives the whole variable domain EPEVTQTPSHQVTQMGQEVILRCVPISNHLYFYWYRQILGQKVEFLVSFYNNEISEKSEIFDDQFSVERPDGSNFTLKIRSTKLEDSAMYFCASRPGRRNTEAFFGQGTRLTVV.

The genes are TRBV7-2 and TRBJ2-5; a possible D gene is TRBD1 (6 bases). Germline loops: CDR1 SGHTA, CDR2 FQGNSA. The CDR3 loop spans 14 amino acids. V lost 0 bases to trimming and J lost 4 bases, with 9 bases between them. The CDR3 is CASSLAHRVETQYF. In DNA form, the CDR3 reads TGTGCCAGCAGCTTAGCCCACAGGGTAGAGACCCAGTACTTC.

This clone was detected only a few times. The chain carries TRBV18 and TRBJ1-6, with D unclear. Germline CDR1 and CDR2: KGHSH and LQKENI. The CDR3 contains 15 residues. The germline V and J ends were trimmed by 3 bases and 8 bases, with 14 bases remaining between them. CDR3 coding DNA: TGTGCCAGCTCACCGCAGGTCCCCCGAGATTCACCCCTCCACTTT. It specifies CASSPQVPRDSPLHF.

The CDR3 here is CASSVGRTDTQYF. Here the CDR3 DNA reads TGTGCCAGCAGCGTCGGCCGCACAGATACGCAGTATTTT. The V and J genes are TRBV9 and TRBJ2-3; the D is unclear. Germline V gene data show CDR1 as SGDLS and CDR2 as YYNGEE. The CDR3 is made up of 13 amino acids. V lost 2 bases and J lost 1, with 5 bases in between. The whole variable domain, remainder taken from reference TRBV9 and TRBJ2-3, is DSGVTQTPKHLITATGQRVTLRCSPRSGDLSVYWYQQSLDQGLQFLIQYYNGEERAKGNILERFSAQQFPDLHSELNLSSLELGDSALYFCASSVGRTDTQYFGPGTRLTVL.

This clone was observed many times. A read error may account for a junction end that differs from germline. CDR3: CASSDGHF. The CDR3, as DNA: TGTGCCAGCAGTGACGGACATTTT. The genes are TRBV2 and TRBJ2-3; no definite D call. The germline V gene has CDR1 SNHLY and CDR2 FYNNEI. The CDR3 has 8 residues.

This clone showed up just a few times. V usage is TRBV4-1 and J usage is TRBJ1-5, with 7 bases matching TRBD1. The CDR3 sequence is 15 residues long. V was clipped by 4 bases and J by 4 bases; unmatched bases: 7. CDR1 MGHRA and CDR2 YSYEKL come from the germline V gene. Here the CDR3 DNA reads TGCGCCAGCAGCCTCCATGGGACAGCAAATCAGCCCCAGCATTTT. It is translated as CASSLHGTANQPQHF.

DNA for the CDR3: TGTGCCAGCAGCGTAGGGGAGCGGCTGTCCCATACGCAGTATTTT. Translating it yields CASSVGERLSHTQYF. The genes are TRBV9 and TRBJ2-3; tentative D call: TRBD2 (5 bases). V shed 0 bases and J shed 7 bases, with 15 bases lying between them. The CDR3 is 15 amino acids. Germline V CDR1 and CDR2: SGDLS, YYNGEE.

J is TRBJ1-2 and V is TRBV2; a weak D match, TRBD1 (6 bases). Germline loops: CDR1 SNHLY, CDR2 FYNNEI. The V gene lost 4 bases and the J gene lost 9 bases, with 15 bases spanning the gap. This CDR3 is built from 13 residues. The CDR3 nucleotides are TGTGCCAGCAGTGGTCAATATCAGGGGAGCTACACCTTC. Protein product: CASSGQYQGSYTF.